Listed below are T cell receptor beta chains from one sample, sequenced in a study of cytomegalovirus exposure and HLA in healthy donors. Clones were sequenced by immunoSEQ multiplex PCR, and TCRdb holds only the in-frame ones, with some missing. Of around 130,000 clones listed, 82% are singletons. The sequenced material came from PBMCs. These receptors were obtained from a boy aged 2 to 10 in good health and CMV-seronegative. Each CDR3 is given with its conserved first and last residue. The D gene is left open where the match is weak. Size tells how often a clone was seen (once, few, many) or the class of an expanded clone, and some rows leave it out.

>TRBJ1-1|TRBD1|TRBV27|.
CASSLDRRHMNTEAFF
TGTGCCAGCAGTCTGGACAGGCGCCACATGAACACTGAAGCTTTCTTT
>TRBJ2-1|TRBD2|TRBV5-4|once
CASSSSGGVYNEQFF
TGTGCCAGCAGCTCGAGCGGGGGGGTATACAATGAGCAGTTCTTC
>TRBJ2-5|TRBD2|TRBV6-1|.
CASSELAGGQETQYF
TGTGCCAGCAGTGAATTAGCGGGGGGGCAAGAGACCCAGTACTTC
>TRBJ1-3|TRBD1|TRBV9|.
CASSYRGDPGNTIYF
TGTGCCAGCAGCTACAGGGGAGATCCTGGAAACACCATATATTTT
>TRBJ2-5|TRBD2|TRBV7-2|few
CASSDPTSGWGQETQYF
TGTGCCAGCAGCGACCCTACTAGCGGGTGGGGCCAAGAGACCCAGTACTTC
>TRBJ2-1|TRBD2|TRBV25-1|.
CASSTGLAAYNEQFF
TGTGCCAGCAGTACGGGACTAGCGGCTTACAATGAGCAGTTCTTC
>TRBJ1-3|TRBD1|TRBV4-1|.
CASRWDRRSGNTIYF
TGCGCCAGCAGATGGGACAGGCGCTCTGGAAACACCATATATTTT
>TRBJ2-1|.|TRBV4-3|.
CASSQDIESLEQFF
TGCGCCAGCAGCCAAGATATTGAAAGCCTTGAGCAGTTCTTC
>TRBJ1-2|TRBD1|TRBV29-1|.
CSVSRTGTYGYTF
TGCAGCGTTTCCCGGACAGGGACCTATGGCTACACCTTC
>TRBJ1-1|TRBD1|TRBV6-6|.
CASSPGQGRIGTEAFF
TGTGCCAGCAGCCCGGGACAGGGGAGGATTGGCACTGAAGCTTTCTTT
>TRBJ2-1|TRBD2|TRBV5-1|few
CASSLGSGGYNEQFF
TGCGCCAGCAGCTTAGGTAGCGGGGGCTACAATGAGCAGTTCTTC
>TRBJ1-1|.|TRBV7-3|.
CASSLTPGWTEAFF
TGTGCCAGCAGCTTAACACCAGGGTGGACTGAAGCTTTCTTT
>TRBJ2-3|TRBD2|TRBV9|.
CASSAGTSVDTQYF
TGTGCCAGCAGCGCCGGGACTAGCGTGGATACGCAGTATTTT
>TRBJ2-4|TRBD2|TRBV10-3|once
CAISGGSDMDLRDIQYF
TGTGCCATCAGTGGCGGGAGTGATATGGACCTGAGGGACATTCAGTACTTC
>TRBJ1-1|TRBD1|TRBV11-2|once
CASSLVRDSGGTEAFF
TGTGCCAGCAGCTTAGTCCGGGACAGTGGGGGCACTGAAGCTTTCTTT
>TRBJ2-6|.|TRBV27|.
CASSLLSSGANVLTF
TGTGCCAGCAGTCTCTTGAGCTCTGGGGCCAACGTCCTGACTTTC
>TRBJ2-1|TRBD2|TRBV27|.
CASSWGGVNEQFF
TGTGCCAGCAGTTGGGGGGGGGTCAATGAGCAGTTCTTC
>TRBJ2-6|.|TRBV25-1|.
CASSDGHSSGANVLTF
TGTGCCAGCAGTGATGGTCATAGCTCTGGGGCCAACGTCCTGACTTTC
>TRBJ2-3|TRBD2|TRBV5-6|.
CASSLVGLAGFADTQYF
TGTGCCAGCAGCTTGGTAGGACTAGCGGGATTTGCAGATACGCAGTATTTT
>TRBJ1-1|.|TRBV19|.
CASTQRPDRNTEAFF
TGTGCCAGTACCCAACGTCCCGACAGGAACACTGAAGCTTTCTTT
>TRBJ2-5|TRBD1|TRBV10-3|.
CAISNRGPETQYF
TGTGCCATCAGTAACAGGGGGCCGGAGACCCAGTACTTC
>TRBJ1-1|.|TRBV19|.
CASSIALNTEAFF
TGTGCCAGTAGTATTGCGCTGAACACTGAAGCTTTCTTT
>TRBJ2-2|.|TRBV2|.
CASSESGTGELFF
TGTGCCAGCAGTGAATCAGGGACCGGGGAGCTGTTTTTT